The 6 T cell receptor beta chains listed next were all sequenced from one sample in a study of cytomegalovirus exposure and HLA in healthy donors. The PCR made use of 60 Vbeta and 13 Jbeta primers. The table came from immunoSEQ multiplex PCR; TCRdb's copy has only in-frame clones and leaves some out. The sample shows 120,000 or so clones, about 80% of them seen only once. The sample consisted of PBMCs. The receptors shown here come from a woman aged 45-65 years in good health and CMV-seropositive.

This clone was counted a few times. CDR3 nucleotides: TGTGCCAGTAGTACACTAGCGGCTAGCTCCTACAATGAGCAGTTCTTC. Its protein is CASSTLAASSYNEQFF. This rearrangement joins TRBV19 to TRBJ2-1; 8 bases map to TRBD2. The germline V gene encodes CDR1 LNHDA and CDR2 SQIVND (reference sequence). This CDR3 is built from 16 residues. V dropped 4 bases and J dropped 0; count of bases not matched to a gene: 5.

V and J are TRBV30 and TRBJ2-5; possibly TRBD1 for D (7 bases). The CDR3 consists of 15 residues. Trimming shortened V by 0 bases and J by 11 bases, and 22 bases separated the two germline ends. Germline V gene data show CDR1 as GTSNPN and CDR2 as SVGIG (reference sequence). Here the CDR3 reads CAWSVLGTALREQYF. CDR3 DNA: TGTGCCTGGAGTGTGCTTGGGACAGCATTACGGGAGCAGTACTTC.

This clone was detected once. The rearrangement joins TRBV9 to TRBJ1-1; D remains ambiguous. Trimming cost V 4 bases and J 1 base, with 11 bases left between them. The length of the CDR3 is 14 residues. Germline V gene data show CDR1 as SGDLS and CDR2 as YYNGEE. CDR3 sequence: CASSTTSGNTEAFF. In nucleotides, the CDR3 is TGTGCCAGCAGCACCACCTCGGGGAACACTGAAGCTTTCTTT.

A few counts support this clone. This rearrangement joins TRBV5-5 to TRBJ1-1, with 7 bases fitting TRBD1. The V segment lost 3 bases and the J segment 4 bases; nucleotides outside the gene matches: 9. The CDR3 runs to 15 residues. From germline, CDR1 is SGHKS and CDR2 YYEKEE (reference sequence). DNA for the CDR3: TGTGCCAGCAGCTGGGGTGGGACAGCTAGCACTGAAGCTTTCTTT. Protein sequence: CASSWGGTASTEAFF.

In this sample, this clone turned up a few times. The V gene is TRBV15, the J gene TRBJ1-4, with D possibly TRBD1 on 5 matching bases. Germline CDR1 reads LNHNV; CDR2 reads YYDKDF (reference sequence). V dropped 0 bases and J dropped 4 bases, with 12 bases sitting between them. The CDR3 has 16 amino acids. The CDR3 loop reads CATSRDSGGGNEKLFF. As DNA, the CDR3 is TGTGCCACCAGCAGAGATAGTGGGGGAGGTAATGAAAAACTGTTTTTT.

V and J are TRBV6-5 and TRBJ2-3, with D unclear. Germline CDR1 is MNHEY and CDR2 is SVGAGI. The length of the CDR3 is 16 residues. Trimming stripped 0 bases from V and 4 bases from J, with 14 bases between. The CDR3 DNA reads TGTGCCAGCAGTTACTCGAGTTTTCCGATGCCAGATACGCAGTATTTT. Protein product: CASSYSSFPMPDTQYF.